Listed here are 32 T cell receptor beta chains from one sample, sequenced in a study of identical twins' blood T cells. Using its own MiXCR run on the 5' RACE reads, TCRdb lists one record per CDR3 protein. The profile covers hundreds of thousands of distinct CDR3 sequences, with around 30% appearing a single time and around 5.6% taken by the ten largest. The sequenced sample was PBMCs. The origin of the receptors is a woman between 18 and 50 years old in good health.

For this clonotype: A read error is likely, as this CDR3 ends without the conserved phenylalanine or tryptophan. V is TRBV29-1 and J is TRBJ1-2; TRBD1 agrees at 8 bases. Germline V gene data show CDR1 as SQVTM and CDR2 as ANQGSEA. J lost 4 bases, V lost 5 bases, and 6 bases had no gene match. The CDR3 totals 13 residues. The CDR3 region has the DNA TGCAGCGTTAGGCGGACAGGGCTCTATGGCTACACCCTC. It translates to CSVRRTGLYGYTL.

This clonotype came up a few times. The genes are TRBV11-3 and TRBJ2-3; TRBD1 or TRBD2 may be the D gene (5 bases each). V dropped 0 bases and J dropped 9 bases, with 22 bases sitting between them. CDR3 length: 17 residues. Germline V lookup: CDR1 SGHNT, CDR2 YENEEA. Here the CDR3 DNA reads TGTGCCAGCAGCTTAGATCTTTTGGTTGTTGGGGACGCCACGCAGTATTTT. Its translation is CASSLDLLVVGDATQYF.

This clonotype was observed once. The chain joins TRBV7-9 to TRBJ2-1, with D perhaps being TRBD1 or TRBD2 (5 bases each). The CDR3 runs to 14 residues. The germline V gene encodes CDR1 SEHNR and CDR2 FQNEAQ (reference sequence). V lost 2 bases to trimming and J lost 9 bases, with 14 bases between them. DNA for the CDR3: TGTGCCAGCAGCTTACTTAATGAGGGGAGTGAGCAGTTCTTC. As protein: CASSLLNEGSEQFF.

In regard to this clonotype: Sequence at one end of the junction differs from germline and may be a read error. J is TRBJ1-6 and V is TRBV5-6, with D possibly TRBD1 on 6 matching bases. Germline V gene data show CDR1 as SGHDT and CDR2 as YYEEEE. This CDR3 is 12 amino acids long. The DNA of the CDR3 is TGTGCCAGCAGCTGGGGCTTCGACAGGTCCGAATTT. Translating it yields CASSWGFDRSEF.

This clonotype was observed a handful of times. The gene calls are TRBV20-1 and TRBJ1-1, with 7 bases identical to TRBD1. The ends lost 8 bases at V and 4 bases at J; junction bases unmatched: 13. Looked up from germline, CDR1 is DFQATT and CDR2 is SNEGSKA (reference sequence). The CDR3 sequence is 14 residues long. DNA of the CDR3: TGCAGTCCGGAATCGAGGGGGCCGGGCACTGAAGCTTTCTTT. This sequence encodes CSPESRGPGTEAFF.

This clonotype appeared a few times. V usage is TRBV3-1 and J usage is TRBJ2-2; 10 bases align to TRBD2. This CDR3 is 15 amino acids long. Germline loops: CDR1 LGHDT, CDR2 YNNKEL (reference sequence). The V segment lost 5 bases and the J segment 17 bases; nucleotides outside the gene matches: 17. In nucleotides, the CDR3 is TGTGCCAGCAGCGGGCTAGCGGGAGCCACCGGGGAACTTTTTTTT. Translated: CASSGLAGATGELFF.

Comments on this clonotype: A much larger clone lies a single base off, so this may be a read error. This chain uses TRBV7-8 with TRBJ2-7; tentatively, D is TRBD1 or TRBD2 (6 bases each). CDR1 is SGHVS, CDR2 FQNEAQ, per germline. The CDR3 covers 13 residues. DNA of the CDR3: TGTGCCAGCGGCTTAGGGGGGACCTACGAGCAGTACTTC. Translating it yields CASGLGGTYEQYF. The full variable domain, completed using reference TRBV7-8 and TRBJ2-7, is GAGVSQSPRYKVAKRGQDVALRCDPISGHVSLFWYQQALGQGPEFLTYFQNEAQLDKSGLPSDRFFAERPEGSVSTLKIQRTQQEDSAVYLCASGLGGTYEQYFGPGTRLTVT.

The chain's CDR3 is CASSPPGLAGGFNEQFF. The CDR3 DNA follows: TGTGCCAGCAGTCCCCCTGGACTAGCGGGGGGGTTCAATGAGCAGTTCTTC. This rearrangement joins TRBV6-5 to TRBJ2-1, with 15 bases lining up with TRBD2. V dropped 5 bases and J dropped 6; count of bases not matched to a gene: 8. The CDR3 has 17 amino acids. CDR1 MNHEY and CDR2 SVGAGI come from the germline V gene.

The chain recombines TRBV5-1 with TRBJ1-1; maybe TRBD1 (6 bases). The CDR3 contains 12 residues. Per germline, CDR1 SGHRS and CDR2 YFSETQ. Trimming removed 6 bases from V and 8 bases from J, with 14 bases in between. CDR3 nucleotides: TGCGCCAGCACCAAGGAAGGGGGAGAAGCTTTCTTT. It codes for CASTKEGGEAFF.

This clonotype showed up many times. The chain recombines TRBV7-2 with TRBJ1-1; unclear D gene. The CDR3 totals 15 residues. V lost 1 base and J lost 0, with 9 bases in between. Germline assignment: CDR1 SGHTA and CDR2 FQGNSA. The DNA of the CDR3 is TGTGCCAGCAGCTTAGGTTGGGTGATGAACACTGAAGCTTTCTTT. Amino acids: CASSLGWVMNTEAFF. The whole variable domain, filled in from reference TRBV7-2 and TRBJ1-1, reads GAGVSQSPSNKVTEKGKDVELRCDPISGHTALYWYRQSLGQGLEFLIYFQGNSAPDKSGLPSDRFSAERTGGSVSTLTIQRTQQEDSAVYLCASSLGWVMNTEAFFGQGTRLTVV.

For this clonotype: A junction end diverges from the germline sequence, so it may reflect a read error. V and J are TRBV5-1 and TRBJ1-1, with D hard to call. Germline V gene lookup returns CDR1 SGHRS and CDR2 YFSETQ. This CDR3 is built from 13 residues. CDR3 in DNA: TGCGCCAGCAGCAAGGGCCCCAACACTGAAGCTTCCTTT. Its translation is CASSKGPNTEASF.

Concerning this clonotype: A much more abundant neighbour one base away suggests this may be a read error. The chain couples TRBV5-1 to TRBJ1-3; D uncertain. The ends were cut back, 4 bases at V and 2 bases at J, with 10 bases in the middle. Germline CDR1 SGHRS, CDR2 YFSETQ. The length of the CDR3 is 14 residues. CDR3 in DNA: TGCGCCAGCAGCGATACAGCCCCTGGAAACACCATATATTTT. It yields the protein CASSDTAPGNTIYF.

The gene calls are TRBV5-1 and TRBJ2-2; the D gene could be TRBD1 or TRBD2 (6 bases each). Germline loops: CDR1 SGHRS, CDR2 YFSETQ. V was shortened by 1 base and J by 4 bases, with 14 bases between the two germline ends. This CDR3 comprises 16 residues. The CDR3 region is CASSLTSRGRTGELFF. CDR3 bases: TGCGCCAGCAGCTTGACGTCCCGGGGGCGCACCGGGGAGCTGTTTTTT.

The sample holds a few counts of this clonotype. The chain uses TRBV4-3 and TRBJ2-3, with D perhaps matching TRBD1 (6 bases). Germline V gene sequence: CDR1 LGHNA, CDR2 YSLEER. V was shortened by 0 bases and J by 6 bases, with 10 bases between the two germline ends. The CDR3 totals 14 residues. As DNA, the CDR3 is TGCGCCAGCAGCCAAGAACCCAGGGGCGATACGCAGTATTTT. Translation: CASSQEPRGDTQYF.

This clonotype has just a few counts. The chain is built from TRBV29-1 and TRBJ1-4; 7 bases line up with TRBD1. Germline lookup yields CDR1 SQVTM and CDR2 ANQGSEA. This CDR3 has 14 residues. Trimming cost V 1 base and J 4 bases; bases outside gene matches: 3. The CDR3 sequence is CSVEAGQSNEKLFF. The CDR3 region has the DNA TGCAGCGTTGAAGCGGGACAGAGTAATGAAAAACTGTTTTTT.

The table lists this clonotype with a few counts. This chain joins TRBV20-1 and TRBJ1-3; D is unclear. With 4 bases removed from V and 0 bases from J, the gap between germline ends came to 7 bases. This CDR3 comprises 13 residues. Germline-derived CDR1 and CDR2 are DFQATT and SNEGSKA (reference sequence). CDR3 loop: CSATIISGNTIYF. Here the CDR3 DNA reads TGCAGTGCTACAATTATCTCTGGAAACACCATATATTTT.

The rearrangement joins TRBV2 to TRBJ1-3; no reliable D call. V was cut by 8 bases and J by 4 bases, with 9 bases left in between. The CDR3 contains 12 residues. The germline gives CDR1 SNHLY, CDR2 FYNNEI. In nucleotides, the CDR3 is TGTGCCAGCGCGCTGGGGGGAAACACCATATATTTT. Its protein is CASALGGNTIYF.

The rearrangement links TRBV11-2 to TRBJ2-5, with 7 bases aligning to TRBD2. Germline CDR1 is SGHAT and CDR2 is FQNNGV. CDR3 length: 15 residues. With 1 base clipped from V and 7 bases from J, the junction kept 9 bases outside the gene matches. In nucleotides, the CDR3 is TGTGCCAGCAGCTTAGGGGCTAGCGGTCTTGTGACCCAGTACTTC. It is translated as CASSLGASGLVTQYF.

This clonotype was observed a single time. The rearrangement links TRBV29-1 to TRBJ2-5, with 7 nucleotides matching TRBD2. From germline, CDR1 is SQVTM and CDR2 ANQGSEA. The V and J ends lost 4 bases and 4 bases, in that order; junction bases with no gene match: 3. The CDR3 sequence is 12 residues long. CDR3 sequence reads: CSVAGGAETQYF. CDR3 DNA: TGCAGCGTTGCGGGGGGTGCAGAGACCCAGTACTTC. The full variable domain, completed using reference TRBV29-1 and TRBJ2-5, is SAVISQKPSRDICQRGTSLTIQCQVDSQVTMMFWYRQQPGQSLTLIATANQGSEATYESGFVIDKFPISRPNLTFSTLTVSNMSPEDSSIYLCSVAGGAETQYFGPGTRLLVL.

This clonotype came up a few times. V usage is TRBV14 and J usage is TRBJ2-1; TRBD1 or TRBD2 may be the D gene (5 bases each). Germline CDR1 is SGHDN and CDR2 is FVKESK. CDR3 length: 14 amino acids. V gave up 6 bases and J gave up 9 bases, with 18 bases separating them. Here the CDR3 reads CASSRVGGVSEQFF. In nucleotides, the CDR3 is TGTGCCAGCAGTCGCGTTGGGGGTGTGAGTGAGCAGTTCTTC. The complete variable domain, with remaining parts taken from reference TRBV14 and TRBJ2-1, reads EAGVTQFPSHSVIEKGQTVTLRCDPISGHDNLYWYRRVMGKEIKFLLHFVKESKQDESGMPNNRFLAERTGGTYSTLKVQPAELEDSGVYFCASSRVGGVSEQFFGPGTRLTVL.

The CDR3 protein is CASSLGSGNGNYGYTF. As DNA, the CDR3 is TGTGCCAGCAGCTTGGGTTCGGGGAACGGGAACTATGGCTACACCTTC. J is TRBJ1-2 and V is TRBV5-6; D remains unclear. Germline V gene data show CDR1 as SGHDT and CDR2 as YYEEEE. With 0 bases removed from V and 2 bases from J, the gap between germline ends came to 14 bases. The CDR3 loop spans 16 amino acids.

The V and J genes are TRBV9 and TRBJ2-6; D ambiguous. Looked up from germline, CDR1 is SGDLS and CDR2 is YYNGEE. V shed 2 bases and J shed 5 bases, with 11 bases lying between them. The CDR3 extends over 15 amino acids. CDR3 nucleotides: TGTGCCAGCAGCGTTCGCAAGGATTGGGCCAACGTCCTGACTTTC. Amino acid sequence: CASSVRKDWANVLTF.

On this clonotype itself: A read error is likely, as this CDR3 ends without the conserved phenylalanine or tryptophan. It is unclear where the CDR3 begins or ends on the DNA, so no DNA is shown, and the CDR3 is as TCRdb lists it. The chain carries TRBV10-3 and TRBJ2-7. Per germline, CDR1 ENHRY and CDR2 SYGVKD. Both ends counted, the CDR3 spans 8 residues. CDR3 loop: CAIRAGSC.

The CDR3 coding sequence is TGTGCCAGCAGCGGTGAGTACACTGAAGCTTTCTTT. Its translation is CASSGEYTEAFF. The chain carries TRBV6-2 or TRBV6-3 and TRBJ1-1, with D unresolved. The CDR3 length is 12 residues. The V gene's germline CDR1 is MNHEY and CDR2 SVGEGT. Between the trimmed V and J ends, which lost 6 bases and 3 bases, there was a span of 8 bases.

This clonotype has a count of ten or more. The rearrangement joins TRBV10-3 to TRBJ2-5; TRBD2 agrees at 11 bases. This CDR3 has 15 amino acids. Unmatched junction bases numbered 8, after V lost 8 bases and J lost 3 bases. CDR1 and CDR2 from the germline V gene are ENHRY and SYGVKD. This CDR3 reads CAIGKTSGTEETQYF. CDR3 nucleotide sequence: TGTGCCATCGGCAAGACTAGCGGGACCGAAGAGACCCAGTACTTC.

The chain couples TRBV7-2 to TRBJ2-3; possibly TRBD1 or TRBD2 for D (5 bases each). The CDR3 spans 15 residues. CDR1 SGHTA and CDR2 FQGNSA come from the germline V gene. V was shortened by 3 bases and J by 0 bases, with 10 bases between the two germline ends. CDR3 loop: CASSLGRSSTDTQYF. For the CDR3, the DNA is TGTGCCAGCAGCTTGGGACGAAGTAGCACAGATACGCAGTATTTT.

In its sample, this clonotype was seen a few times. V usage is TRBV12-3 or TRBV12-4 and J usage is TRBJ1-4; 7 bases match TRBD1. V was clipped by 0 bases and J by 6 bases; unmatched bases: 10. The CDR3 runs 17 residues. CDR3 sequence (DNA): TGTGCCAGCAGTTTAGCGCCCGACAGGGTTGGGTATGAAAAACTGTTTTTT. Residues: CASSLAPDRVGYEKLFF.

This clonotype was seen many times. V gene TRBV2 combines with J gene TRBJ1-1; no reliable D call. Looked up from germline, CDR1 is SNHLY and CDR2 is FYNNEI. This CDR3 comprises 14 residues. V gave up 0 bases and J gave up 3 bases, with 8 bases separating them. The CDR3 DNA is TGTGCCAGCAGTGAAGCGCCTGCCGACACTGAAGCTTTCTTT. It encodes CASSEAPADTEAFF.

The table lists this clonotype with a count of one. The chain uses TRBV11-2 and TRBJ1-4, with D uncertain. V dropped 5 bases and J dropped 8 bases, with 18 bases sitting between them. This CDR3 comprises 15 residues. In germline, CDR1 is SGHAT, CDR2 FQNNGV. The CDR3: CASSLDYGRAEKLFF. Here the CDR3 DNA reads TGTGCCAGCAGCCTCGATTACGGGAGGGCCGAAAAACTGTTTTTT.

This clonotype has more than one count but fewer than ten. The chain employs TRBV5-1 and TRBJ2-4, with D perhaps TRBD2 (5 bases). CDR3 size: 12 residues. V lost 4 bases, J lost 6 bases, and 8 bases lay in between. Germline assignment: CDR1 SGHRS and CDR2 YFSETQ. CDR3 amino acids: CASSPEGNIQYF. CDR3 coding DNA: TGCGCCAGCAGCCCTGAGGGAAACATTCAGTACTTC.

The J gene is TRBJ2-1, the V gene TRBV6-2 or TRBV6-3; TRBD2 is a possible D gene (6 bases). The germline V gene encodes CDR1 MNHEY and CDR2 SVGEGT. The CDR3 spans 14 residues. Between the trimmed V and J ends, which lost 6 bases and 0 bases, there was a span of 9 bases. The chain's CDR3 is CASRRDSSYNEQFF. In DNA, the CDR3 is TGTGCCAGCAGGCGGGATAGCTCCTACAATGAGCAGTTCTTC.

The rearrangement uses TRBV27 and TRBJ1-5, with 7 bases lining up with TRBD1. Germline CDR1 MNHEY, CDR2 SMNVEV (reference sequence). This CDR3 spans 14 amino acids. Unmatched junction bases numbered 3, after V lost 6 bases and J lost 1 base. The CDR3 nucleotides are TGTGCCAGCAGGACAGGGCCAAGCAATCAGCCCCAGCATTTT. Encoded protein: CASRTGPSNQPQHF.